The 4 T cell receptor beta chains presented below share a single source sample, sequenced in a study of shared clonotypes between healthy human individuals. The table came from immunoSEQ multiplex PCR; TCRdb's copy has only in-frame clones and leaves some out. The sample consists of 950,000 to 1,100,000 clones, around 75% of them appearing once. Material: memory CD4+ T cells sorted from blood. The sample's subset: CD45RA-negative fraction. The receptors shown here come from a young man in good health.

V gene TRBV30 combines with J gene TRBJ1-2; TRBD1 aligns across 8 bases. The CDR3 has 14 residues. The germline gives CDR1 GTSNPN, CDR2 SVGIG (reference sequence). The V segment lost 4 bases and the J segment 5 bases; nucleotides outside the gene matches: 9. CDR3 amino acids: CAWNEPGTGYGYTF. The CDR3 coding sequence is TGTGCCTGGAATGAGCCCGGGACAGGTTATGGCTACACCTTC.

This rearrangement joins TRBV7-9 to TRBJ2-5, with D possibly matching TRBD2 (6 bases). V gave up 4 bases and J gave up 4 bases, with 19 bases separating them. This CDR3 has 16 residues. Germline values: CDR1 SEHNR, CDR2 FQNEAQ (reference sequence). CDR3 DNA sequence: TGTGCCAGCAGCTCCGGGCCTATCGGGCGGGGAGAGACCCAGTACTTC. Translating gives CASSSGPIGRGETQYF.

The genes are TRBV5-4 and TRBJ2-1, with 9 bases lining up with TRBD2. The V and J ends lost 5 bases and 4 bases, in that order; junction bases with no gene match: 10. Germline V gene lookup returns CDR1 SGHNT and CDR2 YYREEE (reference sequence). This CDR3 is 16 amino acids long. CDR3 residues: CASSRLAGVGYNEQFF. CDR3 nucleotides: TGTGCCAGCAGTCGATTAGCGGGAGTGGGTTACAATGAGCAGTTCTTC.

CDR3 protein: CASSLGLAGGGVGETQYF. The CDR3, as DNA: TGTGCCAGCAGCTTGGGTCTAGCGGGAGGAGGTGTGGGAGAGACCCAGTACTTC. The chain joins TRBV5-4 to TRBJ2-5; TRBD2 agrees at 11 bases. V trimming: 0 bases; J trimming: 4 bases; junction bases outside the gene matches: 11. CDR1 SGHNT and CDR2 YYREEE come from the germline V gene (reference sequence). CDR3 length equals 18 residues.